The entry below gives a single TCR beta chain sequence along with its context. The antigen is undetermined. Clones were read by immunoSEQ multiplex PCR, and TCRdb kept only the in-frame ones, dropping some. The table shows tens of thousands of clones, with roughly 67% occurring only once. Germline CDR1 is SEHNR and CDR2 is FQNEAQ (reference sequence). Trimming stripped 1 base from V and 2 bases from J, with 14 bases between. The CDR3 contains 16 residues. The data were taken from a study of vaccination effects on CD4 cells after COVID-19. ViraFEST assay sequencing came after antigen-specific CD4+ T cells were expanded with viral peptide pools. The authors isolated CD4+ T cells after around 11 days of culture. Two doses of either BNT162b2 or mRNA-1273 were given to each participant. The vaccine recipients had no prior SARS-CoV-2 infection, with negative nucleocapsid antibodies. Every well got around 2 million PBMC, which were grown with 8.5 to 10 IU/ml IL-2 and about 10 ug/ml peptides. IL-2 medium was substituted for half the medium on days 3 and 7.

The material was CD4+ T cells from PBMCs cultured with SARS-CoV-2 spike peptides, obtained after COVID-19 vaccination. V gene TRBV7-9 combines with J gene TRBJ2-5; the D call may be TRBD1 or TRBD2 (6 bases each). The sequence derives from a human donor who received a COVID-19 vaccine. Here the CDR3 DNA reads TGTGCCAGCAGCTTAGGCCCCTTAGGGGGGCAAGAGACCCAGTACTTC. Translation gives CASSLGPLGGQETQYF.